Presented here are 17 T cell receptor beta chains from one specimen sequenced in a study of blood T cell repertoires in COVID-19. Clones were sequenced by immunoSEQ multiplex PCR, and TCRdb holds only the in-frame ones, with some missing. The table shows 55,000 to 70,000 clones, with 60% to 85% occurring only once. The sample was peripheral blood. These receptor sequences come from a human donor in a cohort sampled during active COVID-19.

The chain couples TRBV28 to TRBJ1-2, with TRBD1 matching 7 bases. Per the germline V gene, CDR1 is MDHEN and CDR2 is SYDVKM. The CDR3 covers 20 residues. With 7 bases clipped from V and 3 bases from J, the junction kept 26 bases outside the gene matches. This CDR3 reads CASIPQLGGRTGQRDYGYTF. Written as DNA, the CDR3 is TGTGCCAGCATACCCCAGCTAGGGGGCCGAACCGGACAGAGGGACTATGGCTACACCTTC.

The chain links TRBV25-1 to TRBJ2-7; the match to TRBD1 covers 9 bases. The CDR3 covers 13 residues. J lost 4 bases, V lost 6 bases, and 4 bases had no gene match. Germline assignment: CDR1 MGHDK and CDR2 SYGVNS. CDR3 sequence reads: CASSVTGGYEQYF. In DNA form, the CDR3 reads TGTGCCAGCAGCGTGACAGGGGGATACGAGCAGTACTTC.

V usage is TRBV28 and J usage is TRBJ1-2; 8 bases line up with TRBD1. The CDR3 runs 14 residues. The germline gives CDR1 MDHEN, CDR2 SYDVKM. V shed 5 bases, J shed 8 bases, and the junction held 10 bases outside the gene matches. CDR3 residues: CASSPSRTGRGYTF. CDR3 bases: TGTGCCAGCAGTCCCTCGAGGACAGGGCGCGGCTACACCTTC.

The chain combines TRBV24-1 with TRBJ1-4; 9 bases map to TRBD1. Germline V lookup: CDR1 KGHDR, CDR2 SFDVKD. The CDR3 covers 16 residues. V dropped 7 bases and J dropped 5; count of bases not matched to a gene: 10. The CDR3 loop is CATSPGGTGQNEKLFF. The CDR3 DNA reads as TGTGCCACCAGCCCCGGGGGGACAGGGCAGAATGAAAAACTGTTTTTT.

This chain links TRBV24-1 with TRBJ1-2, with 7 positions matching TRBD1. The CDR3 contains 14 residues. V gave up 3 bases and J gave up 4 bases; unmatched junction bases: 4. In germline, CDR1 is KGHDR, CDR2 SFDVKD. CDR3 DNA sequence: TGTGCCACCAGTGATCACAGGGGAGGCTATGGCTACACCTTC. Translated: CATSDHRGGYGYTF.

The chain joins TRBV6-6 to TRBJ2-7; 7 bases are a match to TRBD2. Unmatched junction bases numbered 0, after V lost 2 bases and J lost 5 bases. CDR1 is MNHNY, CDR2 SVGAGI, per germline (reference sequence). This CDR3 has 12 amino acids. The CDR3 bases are TGTGCCAGCAGTTACGGGAGGGACGAGCAGTACTTC. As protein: CASSYGRDEQYF.

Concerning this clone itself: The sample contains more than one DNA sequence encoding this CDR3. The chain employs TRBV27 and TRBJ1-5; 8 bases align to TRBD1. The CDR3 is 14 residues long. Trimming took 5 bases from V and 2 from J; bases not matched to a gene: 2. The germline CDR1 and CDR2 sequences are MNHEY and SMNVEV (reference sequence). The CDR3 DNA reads TGTGCCAGCAGTGACAGGGGTGGCAATCAGCCCCAGCATTTT. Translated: CASSDRGGNQPQHF.

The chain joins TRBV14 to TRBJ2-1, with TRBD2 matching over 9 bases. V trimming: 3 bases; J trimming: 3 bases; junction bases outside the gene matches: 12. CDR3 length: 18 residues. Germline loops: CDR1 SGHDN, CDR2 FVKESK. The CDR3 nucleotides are TGTGCCAGCAGCCAGACTAGCGGACCCCAACATATCTACAATGAGCAGTTCTTC. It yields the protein CASSQTSGPQHIYNEQFF.

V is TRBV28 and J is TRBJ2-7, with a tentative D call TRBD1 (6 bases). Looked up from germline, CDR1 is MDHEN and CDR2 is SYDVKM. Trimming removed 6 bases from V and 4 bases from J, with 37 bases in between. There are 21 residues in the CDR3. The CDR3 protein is CASSSPVVGDKGGRPAYEQYF. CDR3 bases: TGTGCCAGCAGCTCCCCAGTGGTGGGGGACAAAGGTGGGCGACCGGCATACGAGCAGTACTTC.

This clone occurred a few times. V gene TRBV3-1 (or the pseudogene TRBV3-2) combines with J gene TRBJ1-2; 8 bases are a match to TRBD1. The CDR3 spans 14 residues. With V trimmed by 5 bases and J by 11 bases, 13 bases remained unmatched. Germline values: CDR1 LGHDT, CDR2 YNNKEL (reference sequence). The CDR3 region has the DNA TGTGCCAGCAGCTCCCGGGCAGGGGGCAAAGGTTACACCTTC. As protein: CASSSRAGGKGYTF.

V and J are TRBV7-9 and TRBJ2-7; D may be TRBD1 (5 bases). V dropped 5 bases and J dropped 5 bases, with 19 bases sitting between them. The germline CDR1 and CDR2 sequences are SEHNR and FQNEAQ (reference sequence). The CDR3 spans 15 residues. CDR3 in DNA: TGTGCCAGCAGCCCGGCTAGGCAGGGTTTGAACGAGCAGTACTTC. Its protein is CASSPARQGLNEQYF.

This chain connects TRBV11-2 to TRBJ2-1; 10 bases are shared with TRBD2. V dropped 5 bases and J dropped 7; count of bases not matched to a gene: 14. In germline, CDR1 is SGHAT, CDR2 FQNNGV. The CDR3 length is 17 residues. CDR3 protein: CASSKTHSSGSYNEQFF. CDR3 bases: TGTGCCAGCAGCAAAACACATTCTAGCGGGAGTTATAATGAGCAGTTCTTC.

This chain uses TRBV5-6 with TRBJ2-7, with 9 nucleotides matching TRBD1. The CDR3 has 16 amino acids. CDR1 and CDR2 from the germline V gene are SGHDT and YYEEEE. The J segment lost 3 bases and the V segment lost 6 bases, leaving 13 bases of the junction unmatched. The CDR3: CASTKYGTGSVYEQYF. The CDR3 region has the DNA TGTGCCAGCACCAAGTACGGGACAGGGAGCGTCTACGAGCAGTACTTC.

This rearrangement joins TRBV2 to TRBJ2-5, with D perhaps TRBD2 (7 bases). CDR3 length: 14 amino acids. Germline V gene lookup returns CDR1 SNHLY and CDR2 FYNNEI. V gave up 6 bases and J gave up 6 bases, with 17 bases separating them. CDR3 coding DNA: TGTGCCAGCAGGGGGGGGGCAGGTTTTCAGACCCAGTACTTC. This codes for CASRGGAGFQTQYF.

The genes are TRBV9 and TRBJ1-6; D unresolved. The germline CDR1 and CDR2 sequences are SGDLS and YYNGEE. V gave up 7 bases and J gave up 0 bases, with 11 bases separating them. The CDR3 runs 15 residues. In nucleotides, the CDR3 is TGTGCCAGCGCGGATGGGAGCTCCTATAATTCACCCCTCCACTTT. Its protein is CASADGSSYNSPLHF. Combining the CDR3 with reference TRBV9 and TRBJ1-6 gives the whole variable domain DSGVTQTPKHLITATGQRVTLRCSPRSGDLSVYWYQQSLDQGLQFLIQYYNGEERAKGNILERFSAQQFPDLHSELNLSSLELGDSALYFCASADGSSYNSPLHFGNGTRLTVT.

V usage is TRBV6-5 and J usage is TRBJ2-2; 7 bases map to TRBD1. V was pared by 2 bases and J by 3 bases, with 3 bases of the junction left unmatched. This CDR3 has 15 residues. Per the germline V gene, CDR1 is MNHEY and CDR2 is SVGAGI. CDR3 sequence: CASSYTGQYTGELFF. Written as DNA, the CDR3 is TGTGCCAGCAGTTACACGGGACAGTACACCGGGGAGCTGTTTTTT.

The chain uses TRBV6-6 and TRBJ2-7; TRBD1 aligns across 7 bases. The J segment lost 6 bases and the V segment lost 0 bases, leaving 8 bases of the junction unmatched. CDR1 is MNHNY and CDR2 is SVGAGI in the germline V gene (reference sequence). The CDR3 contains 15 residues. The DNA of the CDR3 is TGTGCCAGCAGTTACTCGGAGACAGGGAATCCCGAGCAGTACTTC. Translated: CASSYSETGNPEQYF.